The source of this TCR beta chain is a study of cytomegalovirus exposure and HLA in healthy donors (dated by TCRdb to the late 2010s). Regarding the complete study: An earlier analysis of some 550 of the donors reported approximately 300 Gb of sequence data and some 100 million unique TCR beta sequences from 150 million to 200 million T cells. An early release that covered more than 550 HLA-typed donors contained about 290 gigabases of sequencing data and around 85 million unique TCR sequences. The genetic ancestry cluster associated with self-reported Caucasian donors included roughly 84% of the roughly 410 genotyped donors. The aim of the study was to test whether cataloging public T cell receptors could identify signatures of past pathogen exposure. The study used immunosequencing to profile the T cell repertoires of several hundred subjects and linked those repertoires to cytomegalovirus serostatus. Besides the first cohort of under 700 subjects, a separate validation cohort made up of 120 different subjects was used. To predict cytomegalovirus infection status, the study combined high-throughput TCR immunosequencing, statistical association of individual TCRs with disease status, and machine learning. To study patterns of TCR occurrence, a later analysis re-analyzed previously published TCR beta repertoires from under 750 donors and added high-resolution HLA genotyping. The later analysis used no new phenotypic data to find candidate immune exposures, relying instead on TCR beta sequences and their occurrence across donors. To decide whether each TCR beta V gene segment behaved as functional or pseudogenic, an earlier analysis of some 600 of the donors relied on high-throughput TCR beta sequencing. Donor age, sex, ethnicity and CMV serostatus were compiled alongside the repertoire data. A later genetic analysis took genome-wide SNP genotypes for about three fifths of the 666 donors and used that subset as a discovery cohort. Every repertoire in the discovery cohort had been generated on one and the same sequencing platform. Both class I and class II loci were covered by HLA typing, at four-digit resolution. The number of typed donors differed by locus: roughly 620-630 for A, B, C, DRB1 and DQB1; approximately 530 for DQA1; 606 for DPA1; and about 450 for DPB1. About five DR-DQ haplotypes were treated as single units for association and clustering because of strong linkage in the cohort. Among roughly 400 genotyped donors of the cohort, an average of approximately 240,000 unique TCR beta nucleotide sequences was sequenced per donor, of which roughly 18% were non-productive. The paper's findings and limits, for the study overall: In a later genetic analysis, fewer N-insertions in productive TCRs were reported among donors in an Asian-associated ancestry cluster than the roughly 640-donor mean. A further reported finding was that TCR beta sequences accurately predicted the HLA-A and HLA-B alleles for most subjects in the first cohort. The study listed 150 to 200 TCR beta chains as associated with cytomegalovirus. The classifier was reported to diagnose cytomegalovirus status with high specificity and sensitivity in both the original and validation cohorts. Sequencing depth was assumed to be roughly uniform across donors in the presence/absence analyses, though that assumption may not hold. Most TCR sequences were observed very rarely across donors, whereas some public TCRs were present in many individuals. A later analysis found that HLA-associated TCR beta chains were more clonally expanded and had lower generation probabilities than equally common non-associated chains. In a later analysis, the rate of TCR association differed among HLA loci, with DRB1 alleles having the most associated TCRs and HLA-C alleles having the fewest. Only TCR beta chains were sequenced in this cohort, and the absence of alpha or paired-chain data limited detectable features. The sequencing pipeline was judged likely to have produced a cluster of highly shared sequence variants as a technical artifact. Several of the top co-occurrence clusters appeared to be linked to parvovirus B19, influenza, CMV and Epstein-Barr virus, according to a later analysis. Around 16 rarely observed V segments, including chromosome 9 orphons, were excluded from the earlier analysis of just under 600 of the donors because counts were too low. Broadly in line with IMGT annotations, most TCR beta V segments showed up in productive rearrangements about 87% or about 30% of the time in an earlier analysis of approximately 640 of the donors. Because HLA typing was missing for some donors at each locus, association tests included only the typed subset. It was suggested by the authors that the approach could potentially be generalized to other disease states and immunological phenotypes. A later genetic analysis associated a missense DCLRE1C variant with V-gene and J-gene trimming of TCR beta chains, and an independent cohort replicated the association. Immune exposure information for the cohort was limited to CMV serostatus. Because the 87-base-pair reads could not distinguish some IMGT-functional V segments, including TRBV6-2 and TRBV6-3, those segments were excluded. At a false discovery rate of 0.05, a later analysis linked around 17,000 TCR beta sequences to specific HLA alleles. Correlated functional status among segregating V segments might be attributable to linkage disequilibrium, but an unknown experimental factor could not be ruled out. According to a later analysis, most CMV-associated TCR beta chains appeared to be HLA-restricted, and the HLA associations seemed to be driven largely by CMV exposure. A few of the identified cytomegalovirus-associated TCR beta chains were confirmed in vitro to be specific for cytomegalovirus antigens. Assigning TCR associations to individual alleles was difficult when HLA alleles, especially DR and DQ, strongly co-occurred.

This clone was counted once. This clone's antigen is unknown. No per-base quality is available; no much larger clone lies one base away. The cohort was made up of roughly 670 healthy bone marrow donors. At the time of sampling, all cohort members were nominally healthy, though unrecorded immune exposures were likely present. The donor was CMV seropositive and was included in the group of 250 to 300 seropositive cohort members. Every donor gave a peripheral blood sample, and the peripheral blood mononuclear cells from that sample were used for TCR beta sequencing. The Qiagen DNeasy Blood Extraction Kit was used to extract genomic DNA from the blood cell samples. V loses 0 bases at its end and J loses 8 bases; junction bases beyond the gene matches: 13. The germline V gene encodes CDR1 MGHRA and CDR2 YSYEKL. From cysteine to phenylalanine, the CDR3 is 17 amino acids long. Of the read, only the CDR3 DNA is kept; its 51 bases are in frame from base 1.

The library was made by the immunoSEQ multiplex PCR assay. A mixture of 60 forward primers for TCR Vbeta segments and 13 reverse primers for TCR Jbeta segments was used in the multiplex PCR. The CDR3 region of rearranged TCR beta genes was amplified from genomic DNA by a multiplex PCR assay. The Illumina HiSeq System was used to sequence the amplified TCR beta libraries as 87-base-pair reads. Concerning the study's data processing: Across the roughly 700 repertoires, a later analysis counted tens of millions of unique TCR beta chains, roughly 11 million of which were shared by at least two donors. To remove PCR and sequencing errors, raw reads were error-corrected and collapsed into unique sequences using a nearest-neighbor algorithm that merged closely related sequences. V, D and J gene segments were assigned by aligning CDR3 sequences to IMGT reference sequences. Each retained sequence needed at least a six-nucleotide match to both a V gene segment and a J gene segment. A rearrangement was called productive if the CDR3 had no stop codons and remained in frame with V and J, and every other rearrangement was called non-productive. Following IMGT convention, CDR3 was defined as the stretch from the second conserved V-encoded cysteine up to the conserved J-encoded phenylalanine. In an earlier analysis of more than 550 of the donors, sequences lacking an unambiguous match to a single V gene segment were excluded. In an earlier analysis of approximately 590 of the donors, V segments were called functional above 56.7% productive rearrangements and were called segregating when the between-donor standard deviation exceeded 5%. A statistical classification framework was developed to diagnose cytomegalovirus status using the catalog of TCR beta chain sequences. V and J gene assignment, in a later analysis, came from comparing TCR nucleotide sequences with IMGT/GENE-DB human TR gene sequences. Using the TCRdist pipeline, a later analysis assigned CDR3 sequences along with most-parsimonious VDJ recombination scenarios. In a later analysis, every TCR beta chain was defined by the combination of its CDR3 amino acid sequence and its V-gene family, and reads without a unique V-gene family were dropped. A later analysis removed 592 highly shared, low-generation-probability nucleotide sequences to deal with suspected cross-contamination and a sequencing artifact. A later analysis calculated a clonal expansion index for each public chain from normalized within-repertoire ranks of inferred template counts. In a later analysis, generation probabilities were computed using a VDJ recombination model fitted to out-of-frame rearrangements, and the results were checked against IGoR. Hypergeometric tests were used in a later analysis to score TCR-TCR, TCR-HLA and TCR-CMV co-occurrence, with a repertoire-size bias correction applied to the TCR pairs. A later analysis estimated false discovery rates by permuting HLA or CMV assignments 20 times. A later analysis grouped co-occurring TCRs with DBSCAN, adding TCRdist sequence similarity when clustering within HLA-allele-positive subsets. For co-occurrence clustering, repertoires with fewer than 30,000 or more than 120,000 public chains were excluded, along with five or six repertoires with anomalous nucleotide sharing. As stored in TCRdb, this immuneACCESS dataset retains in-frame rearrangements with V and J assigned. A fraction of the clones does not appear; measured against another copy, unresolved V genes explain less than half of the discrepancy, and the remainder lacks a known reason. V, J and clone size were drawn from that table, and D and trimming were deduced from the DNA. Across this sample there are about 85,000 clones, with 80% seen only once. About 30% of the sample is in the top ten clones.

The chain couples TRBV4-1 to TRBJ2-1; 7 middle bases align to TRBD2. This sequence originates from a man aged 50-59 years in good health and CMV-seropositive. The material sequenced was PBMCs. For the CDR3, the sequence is CASSQDSAGLVKHEQFF. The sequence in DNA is TGCGCCAGCAGCCAAGACTCTGCTGGACTAGTTAAGCATGAGCAGTTCTTC.